This passage covers 10 T cell receptor beta chains from one sample sequenced in a study of control samples from healthy donors and cancer patients. Sequencing was performed with immunoSEQ multiplex PCR; in TCRdb, only in-frame clones are kept and a portion is missing. This table holds about 160,000 clones, around 90% found once. Sample: blood. These receptor sequences come from a woman younger than 45 in good health.

This rearrangement joins TRBV5-1 to TRBJ2-1, with 9 bases identical to TRBD2. Germline V lookup: CDR1 SGHRS, CDR2 YFSETQ. The length of the CDR3 is 15 residues. Trimming cost V 2 bases and J 4 bases; bases outside gene matches: 4. The CDR3 sequence: CASSFGTSSYNEQFF. In DNA, the CDR3 is TGCGCCAGCAGCTTCGGGACTAGCTCATACAATGAGCAGTTCTTC.

The genes are TRBV6-1 and TRBJ2-3; no reliable D call. In germline, CDR1 is MNHNS, CDR2 SASEGT. Trimming shortened V by 3 bases and J by 3 bases, and 13 bases separated the two germline ends. This CDR3 region has 15 residues. As DNA, the CDR3 is TGTGCCAGCAGTGATGGGTGGTCCCAGACAGATACGCAGTATTTT. Its protein product is CASSDGWSQTDTQYF.

In nucleotides, the CDR3 is TGTGCCAGCAGCTTCACAGGGGGTTACAGTGCCGAGCAGTACTTC. Amino acids: CASSFTGGYSAEQYF. The chain has TRBV5-6 and TRBJ2-7; 8 bases map to TRBD1. Looked up from germline, CDR1 is SGHDT and CDR2 is YYEEEE. The CDR3 extends over 15 amino acids. Unmatched junction bases numbered 10, after V lost 2 bases and J lost 6 bases.

This sequence joins TRBV29-1 and TRBJ1-1, with 7 bases that match TRBD1. Germline V CDR1 and CDR2: SQVTM, ANQGSEA. The CDR3 consists of 13 residues. J gave up 8 bases and V 4 bases, and 10 bases lay outside the gene matches. CDR3 DNA: TGCAGCGTTGTAGGGGACAGAGGGCCGGAAGCTTTCTTT. Its translation: CSVVGDRGPEAFF.

This chain joins TRBV9 and TRBJ2-1; 8 positions agree with TRBD2. With 1 base clipped from V and 6 bases from J, the junction kept 6 bases outside the gene matches. CDR1 and CDR2 from the germline V gene are SGDLS and YYNGEE. This CDR3 has 15 residues. The CDR3 region is CASSVTGGPGNEQFF. CDR3 nucleotide sequence: TGTGCCAGCAGCGTAACGGGAGGGCCTGGCAATGAGCAGTTCTTC.

Regarding this clone: The same CDR3 also results from other DNA sequences found in this sample. The CDR3 loop is CASSSGLAKNIQYF. DNA for the CDR3: TGTGCCAGCAGTTCCGGACTAGCCAAAAACATTCAGTACTTC. The rearrangement uses TRBV5-6 and TRBJ2-4; a possible D gene is TRBD2 (5 bases). CDR1 is SGHDT, CDR2 YYEEEE, per germline. Trimming took off 5 bases at V and 0 bases at J, with 9 bases between the two ends. The CDR3 totals 14 residues. Looking up the rest from reference TRBV5-6 and TRBJ2-4 gives the full variable domain: DAGVTQSPTHLIKTRGQQVTLRCSPKSGHDTVSWYQQALGQGPQFIFQYYEEEERQRGNFPDRFSGHQFPNYSSELNVNALLLGDSALYLCASSSGLAKNIQYFGAGTRLSVL.

This sequence joins TRBV9 and TRBJ1-6; no clear D gene. CDR1 is SGDLS and CDR2 is YYNGEE in the germline V gene. CDR3 length equals 14 residues. V lost 2 bases, J lost 7 bases, and 10 bases lay in between. CDR3 region: CASSVGLENSPLHF. CDR3 DNA sequence: TGTGCCAGCAGCGTCGGACTGGAGAATTCACCCCTCCACTTT.

This rearrangement joins TRBV4-2 to TRBJ2-7; 14 nucleotides line up with TRBD2. V trimming: 0 bases; J trimming: 5 bases; junction bases outside the gene matches: 6. Germline CDR1 LGHNA, CDR2 YNFKEQ. This CDR3 has 17 amino acids. The CDR3 protein is CASSQDQGTSGSNEQYF. CDR3 nucleotide sequence: TGTGCCAGCAGCCAAGATCAGGGGACTAGCGGGAGCAACGAGCAGTACTTC.

J is TRBJ2-5 and V is TRBV29-1, with D maybe TRBD2 (5 bases). This CDR3 comprises 12 residues. V was pared by 7 bases and J by 1 base, with 10 bases between. The germline V gene encodes CDR1 SQVTM and CDR2 ANQGSEA. The CDR3 region has the DNA TGCAGCGCTCTAGCAAGCCAAGAGACCCAGTACTTC. Translating gives CSALASQETQYF.

V usage is TRBV29-1 and J usage is TRBJ2-5; TRBD2 matches 8 bases. The CDR3 runs 18 residues. The V segment lost 4 bases and the J segment 5 bases; nucleotides outside the gene matches: 21. Looked up from germline, CDR1 is SQVTM and CDR2 is ANQGSEA. The CDR3 sequence: CSVGVWLGASGSRETQYF. Here the CDR3 DNA reads TGCAGCGTTGGGGTCTGGTTGGGGGCGAGCGGGAGTCGGGAGACCCAGTACTTC.